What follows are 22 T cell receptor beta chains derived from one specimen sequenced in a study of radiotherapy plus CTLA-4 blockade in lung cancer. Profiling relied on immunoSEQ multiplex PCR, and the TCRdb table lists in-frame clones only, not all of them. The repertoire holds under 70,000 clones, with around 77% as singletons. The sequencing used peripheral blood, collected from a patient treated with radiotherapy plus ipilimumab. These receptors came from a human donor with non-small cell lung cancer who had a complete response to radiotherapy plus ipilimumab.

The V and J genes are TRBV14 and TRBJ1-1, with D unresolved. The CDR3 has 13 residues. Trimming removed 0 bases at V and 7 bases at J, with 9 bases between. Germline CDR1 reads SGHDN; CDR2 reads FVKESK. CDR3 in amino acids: CASSQEGRLEAFF. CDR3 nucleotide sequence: TGTGCCAGCAGCCAAGAAGGACGGCTTGAAGCTTTCTTT.

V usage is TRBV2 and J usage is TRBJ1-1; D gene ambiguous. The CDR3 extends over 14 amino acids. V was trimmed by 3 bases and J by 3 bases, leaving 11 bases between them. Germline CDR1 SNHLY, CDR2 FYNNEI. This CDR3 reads CASSEGFRYTEAFF. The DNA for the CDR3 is TGTGCCAGCAGTGAGGGGTTCAGGTACACTGAAGCTTTCTTT.

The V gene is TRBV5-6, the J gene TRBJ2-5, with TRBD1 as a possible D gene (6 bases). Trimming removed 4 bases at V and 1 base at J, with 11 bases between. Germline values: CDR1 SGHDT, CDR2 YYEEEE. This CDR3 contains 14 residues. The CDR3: CASSRRTVQETQYF. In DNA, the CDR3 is TGTGCCAGCAGCCGGAGGACAGTCCAAGAGACCCAGTACTTC.

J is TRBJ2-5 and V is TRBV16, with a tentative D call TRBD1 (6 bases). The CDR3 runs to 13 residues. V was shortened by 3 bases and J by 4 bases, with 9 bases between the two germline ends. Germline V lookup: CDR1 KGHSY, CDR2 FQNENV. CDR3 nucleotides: TGTGCCAGCAGCCAGGACAGTTCAGAGACCCAGTACTTC. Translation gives CASSQDSSETQYF.

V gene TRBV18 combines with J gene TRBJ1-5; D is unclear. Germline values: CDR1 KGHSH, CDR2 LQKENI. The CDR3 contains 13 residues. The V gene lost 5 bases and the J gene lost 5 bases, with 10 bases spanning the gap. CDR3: CASSAADDQPQHF. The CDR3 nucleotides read TGTGCCAGCTCAGCCGCCGACGATCAGCCCCAGCATTTT. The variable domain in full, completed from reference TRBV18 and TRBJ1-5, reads NAGVMQNPRHLVRRRGQEARLRCSPMKGHSHVYWYRQLPEEGLKFMVYLQKENIIDESGMPKERFSAEFPKEGPSILRIQQVVRGDSAAYFCASSAADDQPQHFGDGTRLSIL.

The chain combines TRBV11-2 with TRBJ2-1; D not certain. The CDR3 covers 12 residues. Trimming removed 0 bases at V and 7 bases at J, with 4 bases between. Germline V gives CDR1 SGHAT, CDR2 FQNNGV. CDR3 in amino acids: CASSLDANEQFF. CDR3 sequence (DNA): TGTGCCAGCAGCTTAGATGCGAATGAGCAGTTCTTC.

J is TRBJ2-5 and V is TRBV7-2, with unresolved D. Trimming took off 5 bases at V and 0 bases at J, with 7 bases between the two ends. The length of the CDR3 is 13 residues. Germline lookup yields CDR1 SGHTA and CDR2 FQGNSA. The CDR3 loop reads CASSRSDQETQYF. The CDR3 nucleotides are TGTGCCAGCAGCCGATCCGACCAAGAGACCCAGTACTTC.

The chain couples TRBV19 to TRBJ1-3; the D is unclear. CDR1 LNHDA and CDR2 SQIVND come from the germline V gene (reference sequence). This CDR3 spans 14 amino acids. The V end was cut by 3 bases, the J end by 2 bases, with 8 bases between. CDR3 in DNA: TGTGCCAGTAGTATGGTATCGGCTGGAAACACCATATATTTT. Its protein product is CASSMVSAGNTIYF.

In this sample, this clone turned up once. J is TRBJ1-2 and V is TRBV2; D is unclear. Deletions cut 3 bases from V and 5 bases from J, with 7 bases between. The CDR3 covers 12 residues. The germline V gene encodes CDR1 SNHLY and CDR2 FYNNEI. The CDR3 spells CASSDAGYGYTF. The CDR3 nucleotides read TGTGCCAGCAGTGACGCGGGGTATGGCTACACCTTC.

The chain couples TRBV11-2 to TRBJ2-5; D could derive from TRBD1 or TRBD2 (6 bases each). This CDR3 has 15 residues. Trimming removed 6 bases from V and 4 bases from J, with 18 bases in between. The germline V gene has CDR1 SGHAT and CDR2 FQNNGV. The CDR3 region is CASRLASGAGETQYF. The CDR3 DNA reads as TGTGCCAGCAGACTAGCATCGGGGGCGGGAGAGACCCAGTACTTC.

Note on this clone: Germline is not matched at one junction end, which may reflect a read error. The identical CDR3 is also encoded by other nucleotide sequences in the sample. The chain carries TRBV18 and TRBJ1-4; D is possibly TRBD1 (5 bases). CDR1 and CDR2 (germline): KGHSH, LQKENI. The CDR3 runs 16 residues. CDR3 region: CASSPFSTRDNEKLFF. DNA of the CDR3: TGTGCCAGCTCACCGTTTTCCACCAGGGATAATGAAAAACTGTTCTTT.

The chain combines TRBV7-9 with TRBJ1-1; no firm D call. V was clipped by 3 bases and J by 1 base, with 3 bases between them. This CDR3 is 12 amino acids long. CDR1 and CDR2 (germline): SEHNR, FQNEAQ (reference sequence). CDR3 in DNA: TGTGCCAGCAGCTTCTGGAACACTGAAGCTTTCTTT. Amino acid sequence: CASSFWNTEAFF.

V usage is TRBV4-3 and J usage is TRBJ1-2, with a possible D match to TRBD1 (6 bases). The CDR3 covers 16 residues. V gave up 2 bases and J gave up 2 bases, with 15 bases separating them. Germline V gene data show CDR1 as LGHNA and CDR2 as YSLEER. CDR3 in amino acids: CASSQRGGYSNYGYTF. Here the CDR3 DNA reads TGCGCCAGCAGCCAAAGGGGGGGGTACTCCAACTATGGCTACACCTTC.

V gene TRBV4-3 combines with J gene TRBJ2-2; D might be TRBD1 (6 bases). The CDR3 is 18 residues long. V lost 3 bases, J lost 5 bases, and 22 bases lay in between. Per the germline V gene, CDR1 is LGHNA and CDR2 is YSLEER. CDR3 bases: TGCGCCAGCAGCCAGGGGGCGGCGGGCTTTAGGGTGACCGGGGAGCTGTTTTTT. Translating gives CASSQGAAGFRVTGELFF.

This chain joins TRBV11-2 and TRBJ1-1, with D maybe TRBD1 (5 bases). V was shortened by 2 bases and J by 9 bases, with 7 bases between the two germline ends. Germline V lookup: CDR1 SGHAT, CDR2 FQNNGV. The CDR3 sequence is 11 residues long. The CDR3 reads CASSLNRQAFF. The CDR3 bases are TGTGCCAGCAGCTTAAACAGGCAAGCTTTCTTT.

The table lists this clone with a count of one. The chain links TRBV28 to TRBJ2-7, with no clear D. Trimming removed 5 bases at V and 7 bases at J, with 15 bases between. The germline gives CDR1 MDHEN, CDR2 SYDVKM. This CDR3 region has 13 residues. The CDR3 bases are TGTGCCAGCAGTGTCCCGCCGAATGCGGAGCAGTACTTC. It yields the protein CASSVPPNAEQYF. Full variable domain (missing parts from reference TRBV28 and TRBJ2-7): DVKVTQSSRYLVKRTGEKVFLECVQDMDHENMFWYRQDPGLGLRLIYFSYDVKMKEKGDIPEGYSVSREKKERFSLILESASTNQTSMYLCASSVPPNAEQYFGPGTRLTVT.

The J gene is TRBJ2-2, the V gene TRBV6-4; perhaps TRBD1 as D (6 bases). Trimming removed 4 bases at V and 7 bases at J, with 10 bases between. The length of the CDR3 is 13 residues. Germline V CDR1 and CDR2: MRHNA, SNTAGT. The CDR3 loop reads CASSGQAGGELFF. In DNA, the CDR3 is TGTGCCAGCAGTGGACAGGCGGGCGGGGAGCTGTTTTTT.

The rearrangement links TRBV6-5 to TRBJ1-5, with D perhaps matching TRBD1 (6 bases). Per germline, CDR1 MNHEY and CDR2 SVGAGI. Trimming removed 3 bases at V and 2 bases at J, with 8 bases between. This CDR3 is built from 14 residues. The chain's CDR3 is CASSYPGGNQPQHF. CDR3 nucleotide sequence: TGTGCCAGCAGTTATCCAGGGGGCAATCAGCCCCAGCATTTT.

In DNA form, the CDR3 reads TGTGCCAGCAGCTTCCGGGACTACTACCAAGAGACCCAGTACTTC. Encoded protein: CASSFRDYYQETQYF. This chain connects TRBV5-6 to TRBJ2-5; 7 nucleotides match TRBD2. V shed 2 bases, J shed 0 bases, and the junction held 4 bases outside the gene matches. Germline V CDR1 and CDR2: SGHDT, YYEEEE. CDR3 size: 15 residues.

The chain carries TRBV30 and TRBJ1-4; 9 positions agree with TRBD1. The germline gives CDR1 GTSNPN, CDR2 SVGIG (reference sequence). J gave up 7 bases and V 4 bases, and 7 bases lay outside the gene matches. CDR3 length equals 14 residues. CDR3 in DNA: TGTGCCTGGACCAAACAGGGGGCCGGTGAAAAACTGTTTTTT. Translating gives CAWTKQGAGEKLFF.

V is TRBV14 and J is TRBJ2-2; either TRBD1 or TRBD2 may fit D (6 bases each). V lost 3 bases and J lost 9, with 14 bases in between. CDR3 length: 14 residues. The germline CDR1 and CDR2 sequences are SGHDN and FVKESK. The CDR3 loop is CASSQEGTYRELFF. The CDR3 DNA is TGTGCCAGCAGCCAGGAGGGGACATATAGGGAGCTGTTTTTT.

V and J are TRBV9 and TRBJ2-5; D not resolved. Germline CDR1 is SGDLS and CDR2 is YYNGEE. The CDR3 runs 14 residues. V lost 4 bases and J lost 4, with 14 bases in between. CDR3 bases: TGTGCCAGCAGCCCACGGACCGAGATAGAGACCCAGTACTTC. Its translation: CASSPRTEIETQYF.